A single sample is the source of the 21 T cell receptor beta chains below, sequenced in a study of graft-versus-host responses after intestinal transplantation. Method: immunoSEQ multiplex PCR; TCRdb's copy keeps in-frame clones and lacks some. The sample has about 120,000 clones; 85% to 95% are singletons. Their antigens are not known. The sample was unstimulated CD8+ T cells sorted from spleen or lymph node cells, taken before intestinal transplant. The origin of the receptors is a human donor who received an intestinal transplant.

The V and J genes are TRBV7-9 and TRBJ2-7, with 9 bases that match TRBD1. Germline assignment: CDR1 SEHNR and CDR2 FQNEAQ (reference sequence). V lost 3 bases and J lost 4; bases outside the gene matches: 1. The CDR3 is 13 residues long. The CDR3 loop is CASSFGQGYEQYF. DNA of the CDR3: TGTGCCAGCAGCTTTGGACAGGGGTACGAGCAGTACTTC.

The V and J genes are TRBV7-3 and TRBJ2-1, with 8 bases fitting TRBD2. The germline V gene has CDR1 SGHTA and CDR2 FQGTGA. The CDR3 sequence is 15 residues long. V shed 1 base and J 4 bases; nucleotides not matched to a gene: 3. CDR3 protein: CASSLRREEYNEQFF. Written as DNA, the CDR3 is TGTGCCAGCAGCTTAAGGCGGGAGGAGTACAATGAGCAGTTCTTC.

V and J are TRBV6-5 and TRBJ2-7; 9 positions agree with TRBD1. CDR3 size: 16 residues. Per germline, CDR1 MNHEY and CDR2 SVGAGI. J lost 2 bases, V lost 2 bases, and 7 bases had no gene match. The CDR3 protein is CASSYGPGQGAYEQYF. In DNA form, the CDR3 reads TGTGCCAGCAGTTACGGCCCGGGACAGGGAGCCTACGAGCAGTACTTC.

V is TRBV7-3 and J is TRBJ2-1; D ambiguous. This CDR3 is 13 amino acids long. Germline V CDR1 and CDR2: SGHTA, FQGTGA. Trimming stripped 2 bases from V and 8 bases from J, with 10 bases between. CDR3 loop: CASSLDIYHEQFF. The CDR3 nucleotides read TGTGCCAGCAGCTTAGATATTTACCATGAGCAGTTCTTC. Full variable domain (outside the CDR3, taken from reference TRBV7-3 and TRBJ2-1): GAGVSQTPSNKVTEKGKYVELRCDPISGHTALYWYRQSLGQGPEFLIYFQGTGAADDSGLPNDRFFAVRPEGSVSTLKIQRTERGDSAVYLCASSLDIYHEQFFGPGTRLTVL.

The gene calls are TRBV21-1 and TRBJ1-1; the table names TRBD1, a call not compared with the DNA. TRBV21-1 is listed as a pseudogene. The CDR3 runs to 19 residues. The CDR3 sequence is CASSKAPGQGAVKGTEAFF. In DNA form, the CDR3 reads TGTGCCAGCAGCAAAGCCCCGGGACAGGGGGCTGTTAAGGGGACTGAAGCTTTCTTT.

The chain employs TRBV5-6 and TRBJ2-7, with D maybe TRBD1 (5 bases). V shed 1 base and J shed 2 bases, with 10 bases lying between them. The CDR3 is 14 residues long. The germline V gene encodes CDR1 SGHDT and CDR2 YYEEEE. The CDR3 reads CASSLLQGTYEQYF. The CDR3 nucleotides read TGTGCCAGCAGCTTGTTGCAGGGTACCTACGAGCAGTACTTC. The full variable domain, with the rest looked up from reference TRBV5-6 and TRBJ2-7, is DAGVTQSPTHLIKTRGQQVTLRCSPKSGHDTVSWYQQALGQGPQFIFQYYEEEERQRGNFPDRFSGHQFPNYSSELNVNALLLGDSALYLCASSLLQGTYEQYFGPGTRLTVT.

CDR3 in amino acids: CASSSWVEDEQYF. The CDR3 nucleotides read TGCGCCAGCAGCTCGTGGGTTGAGGACGAGCAGTACTTC. This chain connects TRBV5-1 to TRBJ2-7, with D unresolved. Germline lookup yields CDR1 SGHRS and CDR2 YFSETQ. V gave up 3 bases and J gave up 5 bases, with 12 bases separating them. CDR3 length: 13 residues.

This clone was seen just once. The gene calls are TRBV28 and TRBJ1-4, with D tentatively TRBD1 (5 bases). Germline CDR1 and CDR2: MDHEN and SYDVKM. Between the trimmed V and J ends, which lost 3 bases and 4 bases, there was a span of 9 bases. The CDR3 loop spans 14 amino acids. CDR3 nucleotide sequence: TGTGCCAGCAGTTTGGGGGGATATAATGAAAAACTGTTTTTT. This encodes CASSLGGYNEKLFF.

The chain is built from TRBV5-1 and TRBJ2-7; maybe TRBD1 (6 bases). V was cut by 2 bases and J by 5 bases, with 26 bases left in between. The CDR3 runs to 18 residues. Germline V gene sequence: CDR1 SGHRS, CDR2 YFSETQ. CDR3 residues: CASSFGAPTGSGWHEQYF. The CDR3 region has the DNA TGCGCCAGCAGCTTTGGTGCCCCCACAGGGTCGGGGTGGCACGAGCAGTACTTC.

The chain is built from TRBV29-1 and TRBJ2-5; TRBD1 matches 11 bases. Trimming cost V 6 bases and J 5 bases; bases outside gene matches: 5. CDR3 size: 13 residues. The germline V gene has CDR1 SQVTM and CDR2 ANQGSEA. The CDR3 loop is CSVADRGLETQYF. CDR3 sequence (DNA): TGCAGCGTCGCGGACAGGGGGCTGGAGACCCAGTACTTC.

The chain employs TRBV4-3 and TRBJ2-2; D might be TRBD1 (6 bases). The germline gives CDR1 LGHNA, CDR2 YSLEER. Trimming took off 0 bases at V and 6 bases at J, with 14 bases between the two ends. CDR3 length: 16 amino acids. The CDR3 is CASSQDRGTTSGELFF. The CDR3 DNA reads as TGCGCCAGCAGCCAAGATAGGGGGACAACATCCGGGGAGCTGTTTTTT.

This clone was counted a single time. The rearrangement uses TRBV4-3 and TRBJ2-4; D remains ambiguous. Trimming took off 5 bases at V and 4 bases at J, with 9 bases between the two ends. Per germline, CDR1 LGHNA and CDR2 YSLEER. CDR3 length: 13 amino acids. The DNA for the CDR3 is TGCGCCAGCAGCGGACCGATGAAAAACATTCAGTACTTC. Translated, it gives CASSGPMKNIQYF.

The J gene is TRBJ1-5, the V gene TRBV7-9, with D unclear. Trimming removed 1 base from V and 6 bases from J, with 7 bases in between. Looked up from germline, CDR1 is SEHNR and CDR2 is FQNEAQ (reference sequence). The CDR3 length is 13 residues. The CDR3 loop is CASSLGPSQPQHF. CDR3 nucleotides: TGTGCCAGCAGCTTAGGGCCGAGTCAGCCCCAGCATTTT.

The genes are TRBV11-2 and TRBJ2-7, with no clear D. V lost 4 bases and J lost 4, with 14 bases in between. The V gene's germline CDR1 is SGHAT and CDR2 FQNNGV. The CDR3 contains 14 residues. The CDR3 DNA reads TGTGCCAGCAGCTCCAACTCCAATGGGTACGAGCAGTACTTC. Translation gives CASSSNSNGYEQYF.

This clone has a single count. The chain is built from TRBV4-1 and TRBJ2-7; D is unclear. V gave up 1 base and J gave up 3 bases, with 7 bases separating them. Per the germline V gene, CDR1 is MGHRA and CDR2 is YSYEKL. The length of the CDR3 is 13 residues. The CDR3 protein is CASSQGPFYEQYF. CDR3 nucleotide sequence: TGCGCCAGCAGCCAAGGACCCTTCTACGAGCAGTACTTC.

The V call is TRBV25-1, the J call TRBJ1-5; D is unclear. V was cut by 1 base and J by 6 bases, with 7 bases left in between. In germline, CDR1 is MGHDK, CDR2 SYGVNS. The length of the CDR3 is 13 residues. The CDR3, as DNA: TGTGCCAGCAGTGAATCGGGGATTCAGCCCCAGCATTTT. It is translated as CASSESGIQPQHF.

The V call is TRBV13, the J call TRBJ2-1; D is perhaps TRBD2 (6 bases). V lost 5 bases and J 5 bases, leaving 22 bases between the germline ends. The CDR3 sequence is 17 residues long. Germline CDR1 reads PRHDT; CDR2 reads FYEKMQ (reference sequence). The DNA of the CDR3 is TGTGCCAGCAGCGCCGGGTCTAGCGCCTTAACCCACAATGAGCAGTTCTTC. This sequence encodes CASSAGSSALTHNEQFF.

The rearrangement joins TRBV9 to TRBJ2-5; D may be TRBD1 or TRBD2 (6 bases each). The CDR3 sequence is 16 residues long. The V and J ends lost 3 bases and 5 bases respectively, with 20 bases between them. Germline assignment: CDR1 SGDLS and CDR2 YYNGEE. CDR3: CASSASDRGGLETQYF. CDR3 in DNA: TGTGCCAGCAGCGCATCGGACCGAGGGGGGTTGGAGACCCAGTACTTC.

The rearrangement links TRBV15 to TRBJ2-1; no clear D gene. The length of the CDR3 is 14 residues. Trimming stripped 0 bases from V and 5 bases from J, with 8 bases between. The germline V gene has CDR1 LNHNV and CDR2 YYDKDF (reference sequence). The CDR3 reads CATSRDQGDNEQFF. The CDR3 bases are TGTGCCACCAGCAGAGATCAAGGCGACAATGAGCAGTTCTTC.

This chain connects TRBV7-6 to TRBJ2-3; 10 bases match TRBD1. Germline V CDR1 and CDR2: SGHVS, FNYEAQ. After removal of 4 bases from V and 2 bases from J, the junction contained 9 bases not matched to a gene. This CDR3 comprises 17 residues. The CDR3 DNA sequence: TGTGCCAGCAGCTCCCCCCACGACAGGGGGCACACAGATACGCAGTATTTT. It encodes CASSSPHDRGHTDTQYF.

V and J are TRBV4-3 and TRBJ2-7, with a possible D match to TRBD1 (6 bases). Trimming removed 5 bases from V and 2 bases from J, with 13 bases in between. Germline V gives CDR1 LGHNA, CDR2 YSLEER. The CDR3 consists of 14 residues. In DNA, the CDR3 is TGCGCCAGCAGCGAGCGACAGGCTGCCTACGAGCAGTACTTC. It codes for CASSERQAAYEQYF.